The 6 T cell receptor beta chains given below trace back to one sample, sequenced in a study of blood T cell repertoires in COVID-19. Libraries were prepared by immunoSEQ multiplex PCR; TCRdb keeps only in-frame clonotypes and omits some of them. This sample has around 61,000 clones, with 70% to 90% found just once. Sequencing used peripheral blood. The receptors stem from a man aged 45 to 65 with active COVID-19.

V gene TRBV18 combines with J gene TRBJ1-5, with a tentative D call TRBD1 (6 bases). Germline CDR1 reads KGHSH; CDR2 reads LQKENI. CDR3 length: 14 amino acids. V was cut by 2 bases and J by 2 bases, with 7 bases left in between. CDR3 amino acids: CASSPRTGNQPQHF. CDR3 nucleotides: TGTGCCAGCTCACCAAGGACAGGCAATCAGCCCCAGCATTTT. The full variable domain, its missing parts supplied by reference TRBV18 and TRBJ1-5, is NAGVMQNPRHLVRRRGQEARLRCSPMKGHSHVYWYRQLPEEGLKFMVYLQKENIIDESGMPKERFSAEFPKEGPSILRIQQVVRGDSAAYFCASSPRTGNQPQHFGDGTRLSIL.

The V and J genes are TRBV12-5 and TRBJ2-6; 8 bases are shared with TRBD2. Germline CDR1 is LGHNT and CDR2 is FRNRAP. The V gene end was trimmed by 5 bases and the J gene end by 8 bases; junction bases not matched to a gene: 5. This CDR3 contains 14 residues. DNA of the CDR3: TGTGCTAGTGGTATCGGGACTAGTCCCAACGTCCTGACTTTC. Translation gives CASGIGTSPNVLTF.

The chain has TRBV9 and TRBJ1-3; no definite D call. V lost 0 bases and J lost 4, with 8 bases in between. CDR1 and CDR2 from the germline V gene are SGDLS and YYNGEE. This CDR3 contains 14 residues. The CDR3 is CASSVAGSGNTIYF. Here the CDR3 DNA reads TGTGCCAGCAGCGTAGCCGGGTCAGGAAACACCATATATTTT.

The sample holds one count of this clone. The chain employs TRBV3-1 (or the pseudogene TRBV3-2) and TRBJ1-2; D is unresolved. The CDR3 covers 14 residues. With 4 bases removed from V and 8 bases from J, the gap between germline ends came to 17 bases. Germline CDR1 is LGHDT and CDR2 is YNNKEL (reference sequence). CDR3: CASSLQAPHKGYTF. CDR3 DNA: TGTGCCAGCAGCCTCCAGGCGCCCCATAAGGGCTACACCTTC.

This chain joins TRBV7-2 and TRBJ2-3; 8 nucleotides line up with TRBD2. Trimming cost V 2 bases and J 5 bases; bases outside gene matches: 9. Germline V gene lookup returns CDR1 SGHTA and CDR2 FQGNSA. This CDR3 contains 16 residues. For the CDR3, the DNA is TGTGCCAGCAGCTTAAATTCAGGACTAGCAAAAGATACGCAGTATTTT. Translated, it gives CASSLNSGLAKDTQYF. Full variable domain (rest looked up from reference TRBV7-2 and TRBJ2-3): GAGVSQSPSNKVTEKGKDVELRCDPISGHTALYWYRQSLGQGLEFLIYFQGNSAPDKSGLPSDRFSAERTGGSVSTLTIQRTQQEDSAVYLCASSLNSGLAKDTQYFGPGTRLTVL.

The genes are TRBV6-2 or TRBV6-3 and TRBJ2-7; the match to TRBD1 covers 9 bases. J was trimmed by 3 bases and V by 4 bases; bases with no gene match: 4. Germline V gene sequence: CDR1 MNHEY, CDR2 SVGEGT. This CDR3 is built from 14 residues. CDR3 protein: CASSWGQGSYEQYF. The CDR3 nucleotides read TGTGCCAGCAGTTGGGGACAGGGCAGCTACGAGCAGTACTTC.